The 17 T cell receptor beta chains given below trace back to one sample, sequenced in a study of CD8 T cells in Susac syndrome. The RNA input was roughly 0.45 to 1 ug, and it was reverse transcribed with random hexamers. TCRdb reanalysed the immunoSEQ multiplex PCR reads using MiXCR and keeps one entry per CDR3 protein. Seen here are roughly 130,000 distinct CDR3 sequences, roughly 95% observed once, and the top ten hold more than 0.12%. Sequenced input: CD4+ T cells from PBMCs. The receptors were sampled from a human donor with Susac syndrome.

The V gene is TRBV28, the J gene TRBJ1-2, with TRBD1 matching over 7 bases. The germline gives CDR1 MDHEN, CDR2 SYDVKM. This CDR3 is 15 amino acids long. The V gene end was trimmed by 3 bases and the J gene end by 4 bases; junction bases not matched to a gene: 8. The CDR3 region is CASSFTVTGFYGYTF. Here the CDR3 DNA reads TGTGCCAGCAGTTTCACGGTGACAGGGTTCTATGGCTACACCTTC.

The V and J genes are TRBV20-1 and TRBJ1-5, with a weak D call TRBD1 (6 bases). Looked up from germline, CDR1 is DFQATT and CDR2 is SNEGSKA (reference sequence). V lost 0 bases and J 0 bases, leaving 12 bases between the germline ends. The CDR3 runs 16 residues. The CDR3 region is CSAREGGHYSNQPQHF. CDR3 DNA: TGCAGTGCTAGAGAGGGGGGACACTATAGCAATCAGCCCCAGCATTTT.

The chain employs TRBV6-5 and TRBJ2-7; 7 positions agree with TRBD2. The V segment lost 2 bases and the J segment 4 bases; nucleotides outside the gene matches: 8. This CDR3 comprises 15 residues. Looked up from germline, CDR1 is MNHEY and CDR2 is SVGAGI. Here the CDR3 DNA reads TGTGCCAGCAGTTACGGAGGGGAGGGTACGTACGAGCAGTACTTC. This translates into CASSYGGEGTYEQYF.

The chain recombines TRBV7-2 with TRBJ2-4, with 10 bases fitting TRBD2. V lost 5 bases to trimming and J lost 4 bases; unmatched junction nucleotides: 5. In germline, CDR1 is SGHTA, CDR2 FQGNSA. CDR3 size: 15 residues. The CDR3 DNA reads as TGTGCCAGCAGCCCGACTAGCGGGCCGAAAAACATTCAGTACTTC. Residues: CASSPTSGPKNIQYF.

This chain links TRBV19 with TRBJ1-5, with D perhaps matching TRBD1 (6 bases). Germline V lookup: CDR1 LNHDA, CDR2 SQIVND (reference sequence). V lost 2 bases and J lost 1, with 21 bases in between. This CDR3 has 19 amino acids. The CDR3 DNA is TGTGCCAGTAGTATACCTCAGGGGACATCGGATCCCAGCAATCAGCCCCAGCATTTT. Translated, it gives CASSIPQGTSDPSNQPQHF.

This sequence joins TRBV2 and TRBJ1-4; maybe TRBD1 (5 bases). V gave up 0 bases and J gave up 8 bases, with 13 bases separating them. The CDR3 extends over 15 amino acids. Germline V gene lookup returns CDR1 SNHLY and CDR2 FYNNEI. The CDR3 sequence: CASSEAGRPQEKLFF. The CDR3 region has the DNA TGTGCCAGCAGTGAAGCGGGACGGCCTCAGGAAAAACTGTTTTTT.

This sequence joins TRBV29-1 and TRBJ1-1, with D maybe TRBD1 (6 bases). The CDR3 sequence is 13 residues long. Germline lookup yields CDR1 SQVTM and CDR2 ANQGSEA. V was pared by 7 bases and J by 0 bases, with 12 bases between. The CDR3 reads CSARTELNTEAFF. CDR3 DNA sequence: TGCAGCGCCCGGACAGAATTGAACACTGAAGCTTTCTTT.

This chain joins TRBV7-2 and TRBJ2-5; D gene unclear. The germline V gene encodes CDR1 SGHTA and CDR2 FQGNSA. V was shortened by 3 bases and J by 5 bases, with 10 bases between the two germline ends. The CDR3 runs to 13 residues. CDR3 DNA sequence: TGTGCCAGCAGCTTGGCCACCTATGAGACCCAGTACTTC. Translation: CASSLATYETQYF.

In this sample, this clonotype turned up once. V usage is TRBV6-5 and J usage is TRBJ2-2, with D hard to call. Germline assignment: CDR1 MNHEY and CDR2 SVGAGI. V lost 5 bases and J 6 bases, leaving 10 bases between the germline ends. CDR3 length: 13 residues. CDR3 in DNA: TGTGCCAGCAGTCTACCCGGACCCGGGGAGCTGTTTTTT. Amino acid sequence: CASSLPGPGELFF.

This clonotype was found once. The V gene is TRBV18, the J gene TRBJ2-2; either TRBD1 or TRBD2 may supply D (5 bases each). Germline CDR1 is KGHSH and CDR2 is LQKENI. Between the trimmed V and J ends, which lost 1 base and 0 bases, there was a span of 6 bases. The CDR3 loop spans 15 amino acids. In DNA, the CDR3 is TGTGCCAGCTCACCACAGGGACCGAACACCGGGGAGCTGTTTTTT. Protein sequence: CASSPQGPNTGELFF.

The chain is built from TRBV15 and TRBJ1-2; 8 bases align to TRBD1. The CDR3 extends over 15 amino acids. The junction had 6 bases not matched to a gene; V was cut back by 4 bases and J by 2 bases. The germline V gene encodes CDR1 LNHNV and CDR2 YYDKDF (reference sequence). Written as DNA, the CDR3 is TGTGCCACCAGCATCGAACAGGGGGAGAACTATGGCTACACCTTC. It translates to CATSIEQGENYGYTF.

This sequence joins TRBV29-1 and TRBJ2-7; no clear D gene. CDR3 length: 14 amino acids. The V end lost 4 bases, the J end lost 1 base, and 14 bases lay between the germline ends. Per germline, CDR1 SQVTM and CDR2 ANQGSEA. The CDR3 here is CSVAPHSNSYEQYF. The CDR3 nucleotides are TGCAGCGTTGCCCCTCATTCAAATTCCTACGAGCAGTACTTC.

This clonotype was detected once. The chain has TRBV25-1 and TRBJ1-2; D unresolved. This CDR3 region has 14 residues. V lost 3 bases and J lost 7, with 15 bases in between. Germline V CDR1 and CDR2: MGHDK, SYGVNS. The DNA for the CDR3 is TGTGCCAGCAGTGAGCCCCAGGAGTTGTCTGGCTACACCTTC. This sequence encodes CASSEPQELSGYTF.

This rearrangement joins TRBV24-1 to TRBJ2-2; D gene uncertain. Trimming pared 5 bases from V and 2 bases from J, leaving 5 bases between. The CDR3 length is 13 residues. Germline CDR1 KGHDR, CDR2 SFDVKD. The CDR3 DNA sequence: TGTGCCACCAGTGTGGGCAACACCGGGGAGCTGTTTTTT. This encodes CATSVGNTGELFF.

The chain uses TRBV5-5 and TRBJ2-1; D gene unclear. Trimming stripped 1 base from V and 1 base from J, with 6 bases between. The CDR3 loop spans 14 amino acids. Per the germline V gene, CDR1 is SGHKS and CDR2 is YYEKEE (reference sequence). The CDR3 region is CASSLYGSYNEQFF. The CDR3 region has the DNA TGTGCCAGCAGCTTGTACGGTTCCTACAATGAGCAGTTCTTC.

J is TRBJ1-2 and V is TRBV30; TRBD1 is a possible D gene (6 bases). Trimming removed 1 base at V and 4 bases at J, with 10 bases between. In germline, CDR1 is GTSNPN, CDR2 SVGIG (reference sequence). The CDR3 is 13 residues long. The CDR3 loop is CAWSEGRGYGYTF. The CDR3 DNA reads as TGTGCCTGGAGTGAAGGCAGGGGCTATGGCTACACCTTC.

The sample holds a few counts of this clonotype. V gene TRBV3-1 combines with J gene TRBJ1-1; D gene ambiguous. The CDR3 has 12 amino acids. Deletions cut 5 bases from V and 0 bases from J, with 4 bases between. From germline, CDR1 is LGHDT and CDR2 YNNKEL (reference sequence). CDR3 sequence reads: CASSFLNTEAFF. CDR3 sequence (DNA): TGTGCCAGCAGCTTTTTGAACACTGAAGCTTTCTTT.